This T cell receptor beta chain was observed in a study of cytomegalovirus exposure and HLA in healthy donors. Findings and limits, study-wide: Cytomegalovirus status was reportedly diagnosed by the classifier with high specificity and sensitivity. A later analysis reported that several of the most significant clusters appeared to be linked to common viral pathogens, among them Epstein-Barr virus.

The PCR made use of 60 Vbeta and 13 Jbeta primers. The repertoire was sequenced with immunoSEQ multiplex PCR; TCRdb's copy has only in-frame clones and lacks some. The sample lists over 55,000 clones; around 91% were seen once. Germline lookup yields CDR1 MDHEN and CDR2 SYDVKM. This CDR3 has 18 residues. Trimming stripped 3 bases from V and 0 bases from J, with 18 bases between. About this clone: Antigen specificity is unknown.

Sequenced: PBMCs. The receptor was isolated from a woman younger than 45 in good health and CMV-seropositive. This chain links TRBV28 with TRBJ2-4; weak D call: TRBD2 (5 bases). The CDR3: CASSLKSGIQLAKNIQYF. CDR3 in DNA: TGTGCCAGCAGTTTGAAGTCGGGGATCCAACTAGCCAAAAACATTCAGTACTTC.